These 14 T cell receptor beta chains originate from one sample sequenced in a study of beta chain features in type 1 diabetes. Overall study results and limits: Shorter TCRB CDR3s, moderately but significantly so, were found in Type 1 diabetes patients in all four CD4+ subsets.

For these TCRs, the target antigens are not known. Of the isolated RNA, all was reverse transcribed, and so the sequenced material was expressed TCRB transcripts. Only in-frame clones appear in the TCRdb table, and some are missing; sequencing was by immunoSEQ multiplex PCR. The table lists 300,000 or so clones, over 7% of them singletons. Material: central memory CD4+ T cells from blood. The receptors come from a man aged 25-40 years with type 1 diabetes.

This clone was seen more than once but under ten times. The sample has other DNA sequences that encode this CDR3 too. V gene TRBV7-2 combines with J gene TRBJ2-5, with D possibly matching TRBD1 (6 bases). CDR3 length: 15 amino acids. From germline, CDR1 is SGHTA and CDR2 FQGNSA. The V end lost 3 bases, the J end lost 2 bases, and 13 bases lay between the germline ends. CDR3 DNA: TGTGCCAGCAGCTTTCCCCAGGGGCTACAAGAGACCCAGTACTTC. Translating it yields CASSFPQGLQETQYF.

The rearrangement links TRBV27 to TRBJ2-1; D remains unclear. The V and J ends lost 3 bases and 5 bases respectively, with 8 bases between them. CDR1 and CDR2 from the germline V gene are MNHEY and SMNVEV (reference sequence). The CDR3 is 13 residues long. The CDR3: CASSFRKHNEQFF. Written as DNA, the CDR3 is TGTGCCAGCAGTTTTCGGAAACACAATGAGCAGTTCTTC.

The J gene is TRBJ2-2, the V gene TRBV29-1; 7 nucleotides line up with TRBD1. The length of the CDR3 is 14 residues. V lost 5 bases to trimming and J lost 2 bases; unmatched junction nucleotides: 5. Germline CDR1 SQVTM, CDR2 ANQGSEA. The CDR3 sequence is CSVRDSRNTGELFF. As DNA, the CDR3 is TGCAGCGTTCGGGACAGCCGAAACACCGGGGAGCTGTTTTTT.

V gene TRBV7-2 combines with J gene TRBJ1-5, with D perhaps TRBD1 (5 bases). The ends were cut back, 5 bases at V and 0 bases at J, with 11 bases in the middle. This CDR3 contains 15 residues. Germline-derived CDR1 and CDR2 are SGHTA and FQGNSA. The CDR3 region has the DNA TGTGCCAGCAGCCTCGGGACGGATAGCAATCAGCCCCAGCATTTT. Its translation is CASSLGTDSNQPQHF.

In this sample, this clone turned up a few times. The sample holds other DNA sequences that translate to the same CDR3. V and J are TRBV9 and TRBJ2-3; D gene unclear. V was cut by 4 bases and J by 1 base, with 4 bases left in between. Looked up from germline, CDR1 is SGDLS and CDR2 is YYNGEE. The CDR3 runs 12 residues. The CDR3 DNA is TGTGCCAGCAGCCCGCGCACAGATACGCAGTATTTT. It translates to CASSPRTDTQYF. The variable domain in full, completed from reference TRBV9 and TRBJ2-3, reads DSGVTQTPKHLITATGQRVTLRCSPRSGDLSVYWYQQSLDQGLQFLIQYYNGEERAKGNILERFSAQQFPDLHSELNLSSLELGDSALYFCASSPRTDTQYFGPGTRLTVL.

This chain connects TRBV7-2 to TRBJ1-2; 10 nucleotides match TRBD1. Germline CDR1 is SGHTA and CDR2 is FQGNSA. The length of the CDR3 is 14 residues. The V segment lost 6 bases and the J segment 6 bases; nucleotides outside the gene matches: 7. CDR3: CASSGPGQGNGYTF. CDR3 bases: TGTGCCAGCAGTGGACCGGGACAGGGGAATGGCTACACCTTC. The complete variable domain, with remaining parts taken from reference TRBV7-2 and TRBJ1-2, reads GAGVSQSPSNKVTEKGKDVELRCDPISGHTALYWYRQSLGQGLEFLIYFQGNSAPDKSGLPSDRFSAERTGGSVSTLTIQRTQQEDSAVYLCASSGPGQGNGYTFGSGTRLTVV.

This clone has only a few counts. The CDR3 reads CATTSETQYF. The CDR3 DNA is TGTGCCACCACCTCAGAGACCCAGTACTTC. V gene TRBV6-5 combines with J gene TRBJ2-5; D is unresolved. The CDR3 contains 10 residues. The ends were cut back, 10 bases at V and 4 bases at J, with 7 bases in the middle. Germline lookup yields CDR1 MNHEY and CDR2 SVGAGI.

V is TRBV6-6 and J is TRBJ1-5; D might be TRBD1 (6 bases). V lost 5 bases and J 7 bases, leaving 18 bases between the germline ends. The germline CDR1 and CDR2 sequences are MNHNY and SVGAGI (reference sequence). The CDR3 runs 15 residues. CDR3 sequence reads: CASSTLGGAGQPQHF. Here the CDR3 DNA reads TGTGCCAGCAGTACACTAGGGGGGGCCGGCCAGCCCCAGCATTTT.

The genes are TRBV6-5 and TRBJ1-2, with 7 bases fitting TRBD1. V shed 8 bases, J shed 7 bases, and the junction held 13 bases outside the gene matches. This CDR3 region has 14 residues. The germline V gene encodes CDR1 MNHEY and CDR2 SVGAGI. CDR3 protein: CASLSRDRFGGYTF. The CDR3 DNA sequence: TGTGCCAGCCTCTCCCGGGACAGATTTGGTGGCTACACCTTC.

In this sample, this clone turned up a few times. The chain combines TRBV9 with TRBJ1-2, with D perhaps TRBD1 (5 bases). V shed 3 bases and J shed 5 bases, with 8 bases lying between them. This CDR3 has 12 residues. Germline CDR1 and CDR2: SGDLS and YYNGEE. CDR3 bases: TGTGCCAGCAGCGCATCAGGGTATGGCTACACCTTC. Translation: CASSASGYGYTF.

The chain couples TRBV4-1 to TRBJ1-1; D might be TRBD1 (6 bases). The CDR3 length is 15 residues. Trimming stripped 1 base from V and 6 bases from J, with 15 bases between. The germline V gene has CDR1 MGHRA and CDR2 YSYEKL. The CDR3 reads CASSQGEGGVPEAFF. The CDR3 DNA reads as TGCGCCAGCAGCCAAGGGGAGGGGGGAGTCCCTGAAGCTTTCTTT.

In regard to this clone: At one end, the junction sequence differs from germline, possibly due to a read error. The J gene is TRBJ2-4, the V gene TRBV2; D perhaps matches TRBD2 (6 bases). The CDR3 totals 13 residues. CDR1 and CDR2 (germline): SNHLY, FYNNEI. The CDR3 DNA sequence: TGTGCCAGCAGCGACTGGGGGGATACAGGTGTGGACTTC. It codes for CASSDWGDTGVDF.

This clone occurred many times. The chain is built from TRBV5-1 and TRBJ2-5; D unclear. The CDR3 runs to 12 residues. Germline CDR1 reads SGHRS; CDR2 reads YFSETQ. The V end lost 4 bases, the J end lost 0 bases, and 4 bases lay between the germline ends. As DNA, the CDR3 is TGCGCCAGCAGCCCCAACCAAGAGACCCAGTACTTC. Its translation: CASSPNQETQYF.

In DNA, the CDR3 is TGTGCCAGCACCCCGACGGGGGGGGCTAGCACAGATACGCAGTATTTT. Protein product: CASTPTGGASTDTQYF. V and J are TRBV11-2 and TRBJ2-3; 8 positions match TRBD2. V gave up 7 bases and J gave up 0 bases; unmatched junction bases: 9. There are 16 residues in the CDR3. Germline values: CDR1 SGHAT, CDR2 FQNNGV.